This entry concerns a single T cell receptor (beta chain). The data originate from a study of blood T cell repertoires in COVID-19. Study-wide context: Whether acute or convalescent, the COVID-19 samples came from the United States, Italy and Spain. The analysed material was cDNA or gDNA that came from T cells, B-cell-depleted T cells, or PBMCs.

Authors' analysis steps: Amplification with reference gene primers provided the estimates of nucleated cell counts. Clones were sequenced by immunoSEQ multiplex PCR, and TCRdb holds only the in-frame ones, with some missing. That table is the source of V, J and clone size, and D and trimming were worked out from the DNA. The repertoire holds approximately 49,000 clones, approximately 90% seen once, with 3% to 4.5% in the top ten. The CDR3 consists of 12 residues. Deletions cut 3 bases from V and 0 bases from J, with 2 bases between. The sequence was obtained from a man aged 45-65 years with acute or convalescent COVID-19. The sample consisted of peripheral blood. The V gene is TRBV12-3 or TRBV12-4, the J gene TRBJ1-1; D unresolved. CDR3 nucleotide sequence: TGTGCCAGCAGTTTCGTGAACACTGAAGCTTTCTTT. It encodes CASSFVNTEAFF.